This entry lists 13 T cell receptor beta chains sequenced from one sample in a study of T cell clonality in common variable immunodeficiency. Antigens of these TCRs are unknown. The assay was immunoSEQ multiplex PCR, and TCRdb's table has in-frame clones only and misses some. The sample was found to contain around 13,000 clones, and every one recurs. Points from the study as a whole: Fewer deletions and N-nucleotide insertions were reportedly seen in common variable immunodeficiency TCR beta sequences.

The sequencing input was peripheral blood mononuclear cells. These receptors were collected from a human donor with common variable immunodeficiency.

As concerns this clone: Read coverage stops 3 residues before the CDR3 terminus; the germline J gene supplies the remainder. The V gene is TRBV5-1, the J gene TRBJ2-5; unclear D gene. Germline V gene lookup returns CDR1 SGHRS and CDR2 YFSETQ. Trimming left V 1 base short and J 1 base short, with 11 bases between. The CDR3 totals 15 residues. The sequenced CDR3 bases are TGCGCCAGCAGCTTGTTAACTCTCCCCCAAGAGACC. Its protein product is CASSLLTLPQET. The entire CDR3 protein reads CASSLLTLPQETQYF.

With respect to this clone: With the read ending 3 residues before the CDR3 end, the germline J gene is used to fill in that end. This chain uses TRBV6-1 with TRBJ2-1; D is perhaps TRBD1 (6 bases). CDR1 MNHNS and CDR2 SASEGT come from the germline V gene. The CDR3 sequence is 14 residues long. Trimming removed 3 bases from V and 7 bases from J, with 13 bases in between. The CDR3 sequence: CASSDHQQGNEQFF. The CDR3 DNA, read in part, is TGTGCCAGCAGTGATCACCAACAGGGTAATGAG.

Comment on this clone: With the read ending 3 residues before the CDR3 end, the germline J gene is used to fill in that end. This chain uses TRBV13 with TRBJ2-1; D is ambiguous. This CDR3 spans 16 amino acids. Germline values: CDR1 PRHDT, CDR2 FYEKMQ (reference sequence). V gave up 1 base and J gave up 1 base, with 11 bases separating them. This chain's CDR3 is CASSLVAADSYNEQFF. CDR3 DNA (partial): TGTGCCAGCAGCTTAGTTGCGGCGGATTCCTACAATGAG. The variable domain in full, with the rest retrieved from reference TRBV13 and TRBJ2-1, is AAGVIQSPRHLIKEKRETATLKCYPIPRHDTVYWYQQGPGQDPQFLISFYEKMQSDKGSIPDRFSAQQFSDYHSELNMSSLELGDSALYFCASSLVAADSYNEQFFGPGTRLTVL.

This clone was counted a few times. The read ends 3 residues before the CDR3 terminus; that terminus is restored from the germline J gene. This chain joins TRBV6-2 or TRBV6-3 and TRBJ2-7; 9 nucleotides line up with TRBD2. Per germline, CDR1 MNHEY and CDR2 SVGEGT. The CDR3 has 15 residues. V trimming: 5 bases; J trimming: 5 bases; junction bases outside the gene matches: 10. The sequenced part of the CDR3 DNA is TGTGCCAGCAGTAACCCGGGACTAGCTCACCACGAG. Translating it yields CASSNPGLAHHE. The entire CDR3 protein reads CASSNPGLAHHEQYF.

The covered CDR3 bases are TGTGCCTGGAGTGTCGGATGGGACAGGGGGCGTTCGGTGTGGGGTGAAAAA. This encodes CAWSVGWDRGRSVWGEK. The full CDR3 protein reads CAWSVGWDRGRSVWGEKLFF. The chain employs TRBV30 and TRBJ1-4; 12 bases fit TRBD1. The read gets to within 3 residues of the CDR3 end, and the germline J gene fills in the rest. This CDR3 has 20 residues. The V gene's germline CDR1 is GTSNPN and CDR2 SVGIG (reference sequence). The V segment lost 0 bases and the J segment 7 bases; nucleotides outside the gene matches: 18. Looking up the rest from reference TRBV30 and TRBJ1-4 gives the full variable domain: SQTIHQWPATLVQPVGSPLSLECTVEGTSNPNLYWYRQAAGRGLQLLFYSVGIGQISSEVPQNLSASRPQDRQFILSSKKLLLSDSGFYLCAWSVGWDRGRSVWGEKLFFGSGTQLSVL.

This clone was recorded a few times. The read stops 3 residues short of the end of the CDR3; the missing end is completed from the germline J gene. The chain couples TRBV7-9 to TRBJ2-6, with TRBD1 matching over 10 bases. Germline V CDR1 and CDR2: SEHNR, FQNEAQ (reference sequence). V dropped 6 bases and J dropped 4; count of bases not matched to a gene: 3. This CDR3 is built from 15 residues. CDR3 sequence: CASRGTGDGANVLTF. Partial CDR3 DNA: TGTGCCAGCAGGGGGACAGGGGACGGGGCCAACGTC.

This clone was seen more than once but under ten times. The read finishes 3 residues shy of the CDR3 end, and the germline J gene is used to complete it. The genes are TRBV20-1 and TRBJ1-2; 11 bases line up with TRBD1. V was clipped by 3 bases and J by 2 bases; unmatched bases: 8. Germline V gene data show CDR1 as DFQATT and CDR2 as SNEGSKA (reference sequence). CDR3 length: 16 amino acids. The CDR3: CSASPRTGGGNYGYTF. The covered CDR3 bases are TGCAGTGCTAGCCCCCGGACAGGGGGCGGGAACTATGGC.

In this sample, this clone is medium-sized. The read terminates 3 residues ahead of where the CDR3 ends, so the germline J gene completes it. This chain joins TRBV28 and TRBJ1-2, with D hard to call. CDR1 MDHEN and CDR2 SYDVKM come from the germline V gene. The CDR3 extends over 12 amino acids. CDR3 amino acids: CASSSQRAGYTF. Partial CDR3 DNA: TGTGCCAGCAGCTCCCAGCGGGCCGGC.

Regarding this clone: An end of the junction does not agree with germline; a read error may underlie this. The sequence runs out 3 residues before the end of the CDR3; the remainder is reconstructed from the germline J gene. This rearrangement joins TRBV7-7 to TRBJ1-3; 8 bases map to TRBD1. The CDR3 covers 13 residues. Germline V gives CDR1 SSHAT, CDR2 FNYEAQ (reference sequence). CDR3 DNA, as far as it was read: TGTGCTAGCAGCCCCGGACAGGGCAACACC. Protein: CASSPGQGNT. In full, the CDR3 is CASSPGQGNTIYF.

In its sample, this clone was seen a few times. Coverage ceases 3 residues before the CDR3 finishes, and the germline J gene fills in the end. The chain joins TRBV7-9 to TRBJ1-3, with TRBD1 as a possible D gene (5 bases). V was pared by 5 bases and J by 3 bases, with 14 bases between. Germline lookup yields CDR1 SEHNR and CDR2 FQNEAQ (reference sequence). CDR3 length: 15 amino acids. CDR3 loop: CASSQAGGGGNTIYF. The DNA read from the CDR3 is TGTGCCAGCAGCCAGGCCGGGGGAGGTGGAAACACC. Based on the CDR3 plus reference TRBV7-9 and TRBJ1-3, the full variable domain is DTGVSQNPRHKITKRGQNVTFRCDPISEHNRLYWYRQTLGQGPEFLTYFQNEAQLEKSRLLSDRFSAERPKGSFSTLEIQRTEQGDSAMYLCASSQAGGGGNTIYFGEGSWLTVV.

Turning to this clone: The missing CDR3 end, 3 residues past where the read stops, is filled in from the germline J gene. The chain employs TRBV11-1 and TRBJ1-2; 7 bases are a match to TRBD1. V trimming: 5 bases; J trimming: 4 bases; junction bases outside the gene matches: 7. The CDR3 runs to 14 residues. Germline CDR1 SGHAT, CDR2 FQDESV (reference sequence). This CDR3 is CASSMTGRSYGYTF. The sequenced CDR3 bases are TGTGCCAGCAGCATGACAGGGAGAAGCTATGGC.

This clone was found a few times. CDR3 sequence: CASSGTGITEAFF. The CDR3 DNA, read in part, is TGTGCCAGCAGTGGGACAGGGATCACTGAA. The chain couples TRBV2 to TRBJ1-1, with 8 nucleotides matching TRBD1. The sequence runs out 3 residues before the end of the CDR3; the remainder is reconstructed from the germline J gene. There are 13 residues in the CDR3. Germline trimming cut 4 bases from V and 4 bases from J; bases unmatched to any gene: 2. Germline V gives CDR1 SNHLY, CDR2 FYNNEI.

In its sample, this clone ranks as medium-sized. The read terminates 3 residues ahead of where the CDR3 ends, so the germline J gene completes it. J is TRBJ2-2 and V is TRBV5-4, with D maybe TRBD2 (5 bases). The V gene lost 3 bases and the J gene lost 5 bases, with 11 bases spanning the gap. The germline V gene encodes CDR1 SGHNT and CDR2 YYREEE (reference sequence). The CDR3 consists of 14 residues. This CDR3 is CASSSPRRTGELFF. Partial CDR3 DNA: TGTGCCAGCAGCTCACCCAGGAGGACCGGGGAG.